The rows below give T cell receptor beta chains drawn from one sample of a study of cytomegalovirus exposure and HLA in healthy donors. TCRdb keeps only in-frame clones here, not all; method: immunoSEQ multiplex PCR. The data show about 150,000 clones, approximately 69% seen once. What was sequenced was PBMCs. These receptors all stem from a man aged 25-40 years in good health and CMV-seronegative. Both conserved end residues are part of each CDR3. The order of the fields is V gene, clone size, D gene, J gene, CDR3 length, CDR3 DNA, CDR3 protein. D genes are given only for firm matches. Expanded clones are given a class, and other clones once, few, many or no size at all.

TRBV28	-	-	TRBJ1-5	15	TGTGCCAGCAGTTTGTACAGAAATAGCAATCAGCCCCAGCATTTT	CASSLYRNSNQPQHF
TRBV28	-	TRBD1	TRBJ1-5	15	TGTGCCAGCACACCACAGGGGTTGGGCAATCAGCCCCAGCATTTT	CASTPQGLGNQPQHF
TRBV4-3	-	-	TRBJ2-2	14	TGCGCCAGCAGCCAAGCACGAGGGGGCGGGGAGCTGTTTTTT	CASSQARGGGELFF
TRBV2	few	-	TRBJ2-5	11	TGTGCCAGCAGTGAACGAGAGACCCAGTACTTC	CASSERETQYF
TRBV28	-	TRBD1	TRBJ1-5	14	TGTGCCAGCAGGACTACAGGGGGAGGTCAGCCCCAGCATTTT	CASRTTGGGQPQHF
TRBV4-2	once	-	TRBJ1-5	13	TGTGCCAGCAGCCAAGATATATCGCAGCCCCAGCATTTT	CASSQDISQPQHF
TRBV5-4	-	-	TRBJ1-4	16	TGTGCCAGCAGCTTGGACGGTGGGCCAACTAATGAAAAACTGTTTTTT	CASSLDGGPTNEKLFF
TRBV15	once	TRBD1	TRBJ1-2	13	TGTGCCACCAGCAGTGAGACAGGGGATGGCTACACCTTC	CATSSETGDGYTF
TRBV5-1	-	TRBD1	TRBJ2-1	16	TGCGCCAGCAGCTTCGGGACAGGGGGTATCTACAATGAGCAGTTCTTC	CASSFGTGGIYNEQFF
TRBV13	-	-	TRBJ2-3	13	TGTGCCAGCAGCCCCGATGGGACAACTACGCAGTATTTT	CASSPDGTTTQYF
TRBV29-1	few	TRBD2	TRBJ2-5	15	TGCAGCGTTGAGAGGACTAGCGGGGTGGGGAATACCCAGTACTTC	CSVERTSGVGNTQYF
TRBV19	-	-	TRBJ2-7	14	TGTGCCAGTAGTATACGAACGGGGTCCTACGAGCAGTACTTC	CASSIRTGSYEQYF
TRBV6-1	-	-	TRBJ2-1	11	TGTGCCAGCAGCCTGGACACTGTGCAGTTCTTC	CASSLDTVQFF
TRBV6-5	-	TRBD1	TRBJ2-1	15	TGTGCCAGCAGTCACGAGGGACAGGGAAACAATGAGCAGTTCTTC	CASSHEGQGNNEQFF
TRBV5-1	-	-	TRBJ2-1	17	TGCGCCAGCAGCTTGGAGCCCGGGGGTAGCTCCTACAATGAGCAGTTCTTC	CASSLEPGGSSYNEQFF
TRBV21-1	-	-	TRBJ1-4	16	TGTGCCAGCAGCAAAGTGGGAGGATCAACTAATGAAAAACTGTTTTTT	CASSKVGGSTNEKLFF
TRBV4-3	-	TRBD1	TRBJ1-1	17	TGCGCCAGCAGCCAAGACACAGGGGGGGGGTCGAACACTGAAGCTTTCTTT	CASSQDTGGGSNTEAFF
TRBV9	-	-	TRBJ2-1	14	TGTGCCAGCAGCGTAGTCTCCACAACCAATGAGCAGTTCTTC	CASSVVSTTNEQFF
TRBV4-3	-	TRBD1	TRBJ1-1	17	TGCGCCAGCAGCCAAGGGGTGGGACAGGGGGCGCCTACTGAAGCTTTCTTT	CASSQGVGQGAPTEAFF
TRBV7-2	-	-	TRBJ2-7	14	TGTGCCAGCAGCTTAGCCGCTAGATCTCGCGAGCAGTACTTC	CASSLAARSREQYF
TRBV6-5	-	-	TRBJ2-2	16	TGTGCCAGCAGTTACTTGCGACGGGGAGATACCGGGGAGCTGTTTTTT	CASSYLRRGDTGELFF
TRBV5-6	-	-	TRBJ2-3	12	TGTGCCAGCAGCTCACTAGTCGCTACGCAGTATTTT	CASSSLVATQYF
TRBV25-1	-	TRBD1	TRBJ1-1	15	TGTGCCAGCCGTCCCGGGACAGGGGGCGGCACTGAAGCTTTCTTT	CASRPGTGGGTEAFF
TRBV30	few	-	TRBJ2-5	14	TGTGCCTGGAATCGAGGGGGAGTGAAAGAGACCCAGTACTTC	CAWNRGGVKETQYF
TRBV2	-	-	TRBJ1-1	15	TGTGCCAGCAGCGTCCTTGGACAGTCGAACACTGAAGCTTTCTTT	CASSVLGQSNTEAFF
TRBV6-6	-	-	TRBJ1-6	15	TGTGCCAGCAGTCAATCTAAGTCCTATAATTCACCCCTCCACTTT	CASSQSKSYNSPLHF
TRBV4-2	few	-	TRBJ2-2	16	TGTGCCAGCAGCCAAGCGGAAGGGGAGAACACCGGGGAGCTGTTTTTT	CASSQAEGENTGELFF
TRBV9	-	-	TRBJ2-5	14	TGTGCCAGCAGCCGGGTGGAAACTATGGGGACCCAGTACTTC	CASSRVETMGTQYF
TRBV6-5	-	TRBD1	TRBJ1-1	14	TGTGCCAGCAGTTACGAGGGGGCAAGGACTGAAGCTTTCTTT	CASSYEGARTEAFF
TRBV6-1	once	-	TRBJ1-5	15	TGTGCCAGTACTGGACTCACCGATAGCAATCAGCCCCAGCATTTT	CASTGLTDSNQPQHF
TRBV29-1	-	-	TRBJ1-2	14	TGCAGCGTTCAGACAGGAGAGTCCAACTATGGCTACACCTTC	CSVQTGESNYGYTF
TRBV14	-	TRBD1	TRBJ2-7	15	TGTGCCAGCAGCCCTACCGGGACAGGATACTACGAGCAGTACTTC	CASSPTGTGYYEQYF
TRBV11-2	few	TRBD1	TRBJ1-2	16	TGTGCCAGCAGCTTAGATATCCCGGGACAGGTCTATGGCTACACCTTC	CASSLDIPGQVYGYTF
TRBV18	-	TRBD1	TRBJ2-2	13	TGTGCCAGCTCATTCGGGACAGTTCGGGAGCTGTTTTTT	CASSFGTVRELFF
TRBV10-3	-	-	TRBJ2-2	18	TGTGCCATCAGTGAGTCCGGGGTCGAAGAACCGAACACCGGGGAGCTGTTTTTT	CAISESGVEEPNTGELFF
TRBV23-1	-	-	TRBJ2-7	13	TGCGCCAGCAGTCGCCCCTCCGGGACACTTAAGAGCTTC	CASSRPSGTLKSF
TRBV19	-	-	TRBJ2-3	13	TGTGCCAGTAGTAGCGGGGCACGAGATACGCAGTATTTT	CASSSGARDTQYF